This T cell receptor (beta chain) was sequenced during a study of CD8 T cells in Susac syndrome. At the level of the study: When blood was drawn, patients with Susac syndrome were on intravenous immunoglobulin alone, on corticosteroids, or therapy-naive. Study-wide findings and caveats: Clonal expansion did not appear in Susac syndrome CD4+ T cell repertoires.

From germline, CDR1 is DFQATT and CDR2 SNEGSKA (reference sequence). The germline V and J ends were trimmed by 6 bases and 3 bases, with 12 bases remaining between them. CDR3 length: 12 amino acids. On this clonotype: No antigen is known for it.

Random hexamers were used to reverse transcribe about 0.45 to 1 ug of RNA. From the immunoSEQ multiplex PCR reads, TCRdb called clonotypes with MiXCR, one entry per CDR3 protein. The sample has under 150,000 distinct CDR3 sequences, just under 95% seen once; the top ten hold 0.13% to 0.15%. TCR beta was sequenced from blood CD8+ and CD4+ T cells. The chain joins TRBV20-1 to TRBJ2-7; D not certain. The sample was CD4+ T cells from PBMCs. The source of this sequence is a human donor with Susac syndrome. DNA for the CDR3: TGCAGTGCAAGACTGGATGGCTACGAGCAGTACTTC. Its translation: CSARLDGYEQYF.